This is a list of T cell receptor beta chains from one sample in a study of CD4 and CD8 cells across lung adenocarcinoma regions. A single record per CDR3 protein comes from TCRdb applying MiXCR to the PCR reads. The sample carries about 12,000 distinct CDR3 sequences, approximately 50% recorded once. Sequenced sample: CD8+ T cells from the margin of a lung tumor. Receptors were obtained from a female donor with lung adenocarcinoma. The CD4 and CD8 labels of this study may be unreliable. The conserved cysteine and the conserved F or W are not part of the CDR3 here. The D gene is left open where the match is weak.

d_call	v_call	cdr3_aa
TRBD2	TRBV7-2	ASRGSGGPYNEQF
TRBD2	TRBV6-1	ASTRRLAAYNEQF
-	TRBV6-1	ASRGGIGVTSTDTQY
-	TRBV6-1	ASRGLGGTDTQY
-	TRBV6-6	AGSGVNQPQH
TRBD2	TRBV6-5	ASSYSTSGIFEQF
-	TRBV6-1	ASSELPSTDTQY
-	TRBV6-5	ASSYRGSGANVLT
-	TRBV10-1	ASRGNGGRTKDTQY
-	TRBV4-1	ASSRGLRAKDMQY
TRBD2	TRBV6-4	ASSEVSGSGYNEQF
-	TRBV10-1	AGSGGRGGGSQY
-	TRBV6-5	ASSSTPNEQF
-	TRBV10-1	AGSGGTLGETQY
TRBD2	TRBV27	ARGQRGTDTQY
-	TRBV20-1	SARSSVISYNEQF
-	TRBV20-1	SASVGAAYGYT
-	TRBV6-1	ACSATGLRATNTQY
TRBD2	TRBV6-1	ASSESLAGLYEQY
-	TRBV6-5	ASSYSQGLEQF
-	TRBV10-3	AISEAGLGGKNMQY
-	TRBV6-1	ASSESKAGTDTQY